Listed below are T cell receptor beta chains from one sample, sequenced in a study of T cells in Graves' hyperthyroidism and ophthalmopathy. TCRdb re-called the multiplex PCR reads through MiXCR, storing one row per CDR3 protein. This table holds around 500,000 distinct CDR3 sequences, about 16% found once. The material sequenced was blood. These receptors originate from a woman in her twenties or thirties with Graves' ophthalmopathy. Each CDR3 is given with its conserved first and last residue. The D gene is left open where the match is weak. Not every row has a clone size; where given, it reads once, few, many or a size class.

few	TRBV7-9	TRBJ2-1	TRBD1	TGTGCCAGCTGCAGACCGGGACAGGGTTTCGGGGAGCAGTTCTTC	CASCRPGQGFGEQFF
many	TRBV6-2/TRBV6-3	TRBJ2-3	TRBD1	TGTGCCAGCAGTCCACGAAGGACAGGGGGCGCAGATACGCAGTATTTT	CASSPRRTGGADTQYF
many	TRBV12-3/TRBV12-4	TRBJ2-1	TRBD1	TGTGCCAGCAGTTTAAGGACAGGGGGTAAGAATGAGCAGTTCTTC	CASSLRTGGKNEQFF
many	TRBV7-8	TRBJ2-7	.	TGTGCCAGCAGCCCTTTCGAGGCCAACGAGCAGTACTTC	CASSPFEANEQYF
.	TRBV11-2	TRBJ2-7	TRBD2	TGTGCCAGCAGCCCGATAAACTACCCCCGACGGCTAGCGGGCGGCTACTACGAGCAGTACTTC	CASSPINYPRRLAGGYYEQYF
many	TRBV20-1	TRBJ1-5	.	TGCAGTGCTACTAGGGGTGTTGGGGATCAGCCCCAGCATTTT	CSATRGVGDQPQHF
few	TRBV27	TRBJ1-6	TRBD1	TGTGCCAGCAGTTTGGCCGGGACAGTGGGGTCACCCCTCCACTTT	CASSLAGTVGSPLHF
few	TRBV5-1	TRBJ2-5	TRBD2	TGCGCCAGCAGCTCGACCGGGACTACCGGAGAGACCCAGTACTTC	CASSSTGTTGETQYF
few	TRBV9	TRBJ2-7	.	TGTGCCAGCAGCGTAGACCCGTTACACTACGAGCAGTACTTC	CASSVDPLHYEQYF
many	TRBV5-1	TRBJ2-1	.	TGCGCCACCAGGGGAAACAATGAGCAGTTCTTC	CATRGNNEQFF
many	TRBV29-1	TRBJ2-5	.	TGCAGCGGGGGCGGCGGCGGTGGGGAGACCCAGTACTTC	CSGGGGGGETQYF
few	TRBV4-1	TRBJ2-7	TRBD1	TGCGCCAGCAGCCATCGACAGGGGTTAAGGTACGAGCAGTACTTC	CASSHRQGLRYEQYF
many	TRBV28	TRBJ1-3	.	TGTGCCAGCATGAAAGTCAGGGCGTACGGAAACACCATATATTTT	CASMKVRAYGNTIYF
few	TRBV28	TRBJ2-7	.	TGTGCCAGCAGCCGAGGACGAGAGGGGTACGAGCAGTACTTC	CASSRGREGYEQYF
.	TRBV15	TRBJ2-6	TRBD2	TGTGCCACCAGCGGCGGGGGGGGTCGGGCCAACGTCCTGACTTTC	CATSGGGGRANVLTF
many	TRBV18	TRBJ1-2	TRBD1	TGTGCCAGCTCACCACCAGTGCGAACAGGGGCCGGTGGCTACACCTTC	CASSPPVRTGAGGYTF
.	TRBV6-2/TRBV6-3	TRBJ2-1	.	TGTGCCAGCAACGCAGGGGGACTCTCCTACAATGAGCAGTTCTTC	CASNAGGLSYNEQFF
few	TRBV19	TRBJ2-1	TRBD1	TGTGCCAGTAGTAAAATCCGGGACAGGGGCGCGAATGAGCAGTTCTTC	CASSKIRDRGANEQFF
.	TRBV27	TRBJ1-5	.	TGTGCCAGCCCGTTTGGGGGGAATCAGCCCCAGCATTTT	CASPFGGNQPQHF
few	TRBV20-1	TRBJ2-7	.	TGCAGTGCTACAACTAGAAACGAGCAGTACTTC	CSATTRNEQYF
.	TRBV25-1	TRBJ1-6	.	TGTGCCAGCAGTGAATTGGGGGGGGTGAAACCTAATTCACCCCTCCACTTT	CASSELGGVKPNSPLHF
many	TRBV5-1	TRBJ2-7	TRBD1	TGCGCCAGCAGCCCATCCGGGACAGCCTACGAGCAGTACTTC	CASSPSGTAYEQYF
.	TRBV7-2	TRBJ1-5	.	TGTGCCAGCAGCTTGGGAGGGTTCCAGACTCAGCCCCAGCATTTT	CASSLGGFQTQPQHF
.	TRBV30	TRBJ2-1	TRBD2	TGTGCCTGGACTAGCGGGACTGTCGAGCAGTTCTTC	CAWTSGTVEQFF
many	TRBV10-1	TRBJ2-7	.	TGCGCCAGCCGCAACCCCGCGCGAGACGGGTACGAGCAGTACTTC	CASRNPARDGYEQYF
.	TRBV30	TRBJ2-3	TRBD1	TGTGCCTGGAGCACAGGGGTCTACACAGATACGCAGTATTTT	CAWSTGVYTDTQYF
once	TRBV27	TRBJ1-6	.	TGTGCCAGCAGTTTAAATGTTGGGGGCTCACCCCTCCACTTT	CASSLNVGGSPLHF
.	TRBV4-1	TRBJ2-7	.	TGCGCCAGCAGCCAACCCATGGGACAACACGAGCAGTACTTC	CASSQPMGQHEQYF
many	TRBV2	TRBJ2-3	TRBD2	TGTGCCAGCAACCTGGGACTAGCGGGGACTAGCACAGATACGCAGTATTTT	CASNLGLAGTSTDTQYF
few	TRBV2	TRBJ2-7	.	TGTGCCAGCAGGGACCGTATTACCTACGAGCAGTACTTC	CASRDRITYEQYF
once	TRBV12-3/TRBV12-4	TRBJ2-7	.	TGTGCCAGCAGTTTCTTCCCCAGGGGAGTCTACGAGCAGTACTTC	CASSFFPRGVYEQYF
few	TRBV3-1	TRBJ2-1	.	TGTGCCAGCAGCCAATCCCGTGGCAGGGTTGAGCAGTTCTTC	CASSQSRGRVEQFF
.	TRBV7-6	TRBJ2-1	TRBD2	TGTGCCAGCAGCTTAGTATTAGAGGGGACTAGCGACCTCAGCTCCTACAATGAGCAGTTCTTC	CASSLVLEGTSDLSSYNEQFF
.	TRBV7-9	TRBJ2-5	.	TGTGCCAGCAGCTTAGCCCAGTACCAAGAGACCCAGTACTTC	CASSLAQYQETQYF
few	TRBV30	TRBJ2-5	TRBD2	TGTGCCTGGAGTGATTTGGTACTAGCGGGAAAAGAGACCCAGTACTTC	CAWSDLVLAGKETQYF
many	TRBV30	TRBJ2-2	.	TGTGCCTGGAGTGTCGGACTTTCCACCGGGGAGCTGTTTTTT	CAWSVGLSTGELFF
few	TRBV7-3	TRBJ2-1	TRBD2	TGTGCCAGCAGCAGAAGTGGGCTAGCGGGCTACAATGAGCAGTTCTTC	CASSRSGLAGYNEQFF
many	TRBV7-9	TRBJ2-7	.	TGTGCCAGCAGCTACCCTAGTGACTACGAGCAGTACTTC	CASSYPSDYEQYF
many	TRBV12-3/TRBV12-4	TRBJ1-2	.	TGTGCCAGCAGTTTCCGGGCCAGGGATTATGGCTACACCTTC	CASSFRARDYGYTF
.	TRBV7-2	TRBJ1-2	.	TGTGCCAGCAGCTTAAAAACAGGCGGTAACTATGGCTACACCTTC	CASSLKTGGNYGYTF
.	TRBV6-4	TRBJ2-3	.	TGTGCCAGCAGTGACGGCAGGGGAGAAGGAGATACGCAGTATTTT	CASSDGRGEGDTQYF
.	TRBV11-3	TRBJ1-2	TRBD1	TGTGCCAGCAGACGAAGCGGAGAAACAGGGGCCGCTGGCTACACCTTC	CASRRSGETGAAGYTF
many	TRBV11-2	TRBJ2-5	TRBD2	TGTGCCAGCAGACTCGCGGGGGGTGAGACCCAGTACTTC	CASRLAGGETQYF
many	TRBV5-1	TRBJ2-7	.	TGCGCCAGCAGCTTTTCGCCCTACGAGCAGTACTTC	CASSFSPYEQYF
.	TRBV5-1	TRBJ2-1	.	TGCGCCAGCGCCGGGACACCAGGGTCTTACAATGAGCAGTTCTTC	CASAGTPGSYNEQFF
.	TRBV7-2	TRBJ1-5	.	TGTGCCAGCAGCCAGACACGAGATCAGCCCCAGCATTTT	CASSQTRDQPQHF
few	TRBV27	TRBJ2-2	.	TGTGCCAGCAGTTTGGGGACCGGCAGCGCCGGGGAGCTGTTTTTT	CASSLGTGSAGELFF